Given below is one T cell receptor (beta chain) in context. This sample was taken from a study of blood T cell repertoires in COVID-19. Study in general: T cells, B-cell-depleted T cells, or PBMCs supplied cDNA or gDNA.

The CDR3 has 15 residues. Trimming pared 0 bases from V and 4 bases from J, leaving 11 bases between. Per the germline V gene, CDR1 is LNHNV and CDR2 is YYDKDF (reference sequence). Sequencing used immunoSEQ multiplex PCR; TCRdb keeps in-frame clones, though not all of them. The sample lists over 200,000 clones; approximately 90% were seen once. All enrollees were roughly 18 to 95 years old and from under 25 US areas. Sequenced material: PBMCs or T cells enriched from blood (not recorded which). The V call is TRBV15, the J call TRBJ2-3; maybe TRBD1 (6 bases). This clonotype originated in a middle-aged woman with acute COVID-19. CDR3 protein: CATSREGHVPDTQYF. The CDR3 DNA reads as TGTGCCACCAGCAGAGAGGGACATGTCCCAGATACGCAGTATTTT.